This T cell receptor (beta chain) is drawn from a study of regulatory T cells in long-lasting Graves disease (dated by TCRdb to about 2021). The study in broad terms: Antithyroid drugs had been taken for less than 3 months by newly diagnosed Graves' disease patients. This study used TCR sequencing and RNA sequencing of peripheral blood to compare persistent Graves' disease patients against newly diagnosed Graves' disease patients. A total of around 35 samples underwent TCR sequencing, from about 13 patients with persistent Graves' disease and roughly 20 patients with newly diagnosed Graves' disease. The study took place in China and was registered as a clinical trial. Study-wide conclusions, independent of this receptor: Peripheral blood alone was examined, since thyroid tissue, which constituted the primary lesion, could not be accessed. Persistent patients shared more public clonotypes among themselves (around 3,000) than newly diagnosed patients did (roughly 920). Lower TCR Shannon entropy and fewer highly expanded clones were observed in persistent Graves' disease patients than in newly diagnosed patients, which suggested clonal expansion. Sequencing and analysis were restricted to the TCR beta chain. The authors noted that the small sample size was a limitation that may lower accuracy.

What the time point label conveys for this sample: newly diagnosed GD, antithyroid drugs for less than 3 months. For both TCR sequencing and RNA sequencing, RNA was extracted from PBMCs in TRIzol. The diagnosis of Graves' disease followed American Thyroid Association guidelines. Patients for the study were recruited at an endocrinology department in Xi'an, China. From each patient, roughly 9 milliliters of peripheral blood was collected into an EDTA anticoagulant tube. Ficoll Paque Plus density gradient separation was used to isolate PBMCs, and no further T cell sorting was done. RNA quality was checked with an Agilent 2100 Bioanalyzer and agarose gel, and concentration with a NanoDrop 2000. A note on this clonotype: Its recognized antigen is unknown. There are no base qualities to consult, and no much larger clone falls within one base.

The library was prepared using multiplex PCR. The listed sequencing device is Illumina HiSeq 4000. iRepertoire HTBI primers and Arm-PCR amplification of CDR3 regions were used to construct TCR beta libraries. PCR products were gel purified before sequencing. Regarding the original processing steps: Across samples, some 62 TRBV and 13 to 15 TRBJ segments were identified and used for gene usage analysis of CDR3 amino acid clonotypes. COPE and FqMerger were used to merge filtered high-quality paired reads into contigs. BLAST was used to align contigs to IMGT TRBV, TRBD and TRBJ reference genes, and CDR3 was defined according to IMGT. Any clonotype with a frequency above 0.1% was classified as a highly expanded clone. Shannon entropy was used to measure repertoire diversity, and the Gini coefficient was used to measure V-J evenness. Public clonotypes were defined as clonotypes shared by more than one individual. TCRdb itself trimmed the public reads at Q25 with fastp, ran MiXCR and retained productive beta chains. Each entry is one CDR3 protein sequence, shown with its most common DNA and genes. TCRdb's processing, not the study's, gives the V and J calls here. The sample table shows fewer than 350,000 distinct CDR3 sequences, and about a sixth are seen once. The ten biggest clones cover about 38% of the sample.

The sequence came from a female donor with Graves disease. Sequences were derived from peripheral blood mononuclear cells (PBMCs), sampled at new diagnosis, from a patient treated with antithyroid drugs.

The DNA reads TGTGCCAGCACCGGGGGCTACACCTACGAGCAGTACTTC. Translated, it reads CASTGGYTYEQYF. The rearrangement combines TRBV28 with TRBJ2-7, with the D call perhaps TRBD1 or TRBD2, each one matching 6 bases. V and J are truncated by 7 bases and 2 bases respectively, leaving an intervening sequence of 12 bases. Taken from cysteine to phenylalanine, the CDR3 has 13 residues. The kept DNA is CDR3 alone, 39 bases in frame from the first base. CDR1 is given as MDHEN and CDR2 as SYDVKM, both from the germline V gene.